The source of this TCR beta chain is a study of cytomegalovirus exposure and HLA in healthy donors. General observations from the study: According to a subsequent analysis, TCR clusters from the first cohort were inclined to appear together in the 120 validation repertoires. TCR beta chains numbering under 200 were designated cytomegalovirus-associated. Through in vitro validation, a few CMV-associated chains were shown to be specific for CMV antigens.

The CDR3 is made up of 15 amino acids. With V trimmed by 0 bases and J by 1 base, 2 bases remained unmatched. Germline V lookup: CDR1 SGDLS, CDR2 YYNGEE. Sequencing was performed with immunoSEQ multiplex PCR; in TCRdb, only in-frame clones are kept and a portion is missing. This sample carries about 160,000 clones, approximately 81% of them seen once, and the ten largest clones take roughly 10%. The study drew the donors from its roughly 120-subject validation cohort, separate from the approximately 670-subject first cohort. Comments on this clone: As yet, its antigen is unknown. The same CDR3 also results from other DNA sequences found in this sample.

V is TRBV9 and J is TRBJ2-7; 9 nucleotides agree with TRBD2. This TCR was sampled from a man aged 25 to 40 in good health and CMV-seropositive. Sequencing was done on a sample of PBMCs. Written as DNA, the CDR3 is TGTGCCAGCAGCGTAGGAGCGGGGGGATCCTACGAGCAGTACTTC. This codes for CASSVGAGGSYEQYF.